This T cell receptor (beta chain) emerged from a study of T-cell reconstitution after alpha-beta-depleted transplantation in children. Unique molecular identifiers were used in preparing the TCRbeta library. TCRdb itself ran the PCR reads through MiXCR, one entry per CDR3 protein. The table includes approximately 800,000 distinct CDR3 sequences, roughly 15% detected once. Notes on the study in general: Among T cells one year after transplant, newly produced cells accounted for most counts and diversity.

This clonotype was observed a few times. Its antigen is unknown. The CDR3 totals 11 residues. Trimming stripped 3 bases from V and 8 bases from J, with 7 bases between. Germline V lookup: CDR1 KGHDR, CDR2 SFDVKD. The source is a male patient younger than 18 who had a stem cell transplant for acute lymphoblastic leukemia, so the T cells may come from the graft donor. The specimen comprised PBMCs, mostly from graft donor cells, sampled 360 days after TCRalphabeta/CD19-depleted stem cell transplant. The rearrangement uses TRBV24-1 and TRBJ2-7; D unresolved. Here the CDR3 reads CATSDTDKQYF. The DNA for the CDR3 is TGTGCCACCAGTGATACTGATAAGCAGTACTTC.